These T cell receptor beta chains were read from a single sample in a study of blood T cell repertoires in COVID-19. Libraries were prepared by immunoSEQ multiplex PCR; TCRdb keeps only in-frame clonotypes and omits some of them. The data show 220,000 or so clones, 86% seen once. Source material: peripheral blood. The receptors were gathered from a woman aged 50 to 60 with COVID-19, enrolled during active disease. Both conserved end residues are part of each CDR3. Each record gives: V gene, J gene, D gene, clone size, CDR3 DNA, CDR3 protein. D genes are given only for firm matches. Rows give clone size only sometimes, using once, few, many, or a class for an expanded clone.

v_gene: TRBV19; j_gene: TRBJ1-1; d_gene: NA; abundance: NA; CDR3nt: TGTGCCAGTAGTATAAGAGTTACCCTGAACACTGAAGCTTTCTTT; CDR3aa: CASSIRVTLNTEAFF
v_gene: TRBV6-6; j_gene: TRBJ2-7; d_gene: NA; abundance: NA; CDR3nt: TGTGCCAGCAGTCCCCCTCGGGCCTACGAGCAGTACTTC; CDR3aa: CASSPPRAYEQYF
v_gene: TRBV5-8; j_gene: TRBJ1-2; d_gene: TRBD1; abundance: NA; CDR3nt: TGTGCCAGCAGCTTCGGGTGGGGACAGGGGAATGGCTACACCTTC; CDR3aa: CASSFGWGQGNGYTF
v_gene: TRBV10-1; j_gene: TRBJ1-1; d_gene: TRBD1; abundance: NA; CDR3nt: TGCGCCAGCAGTGAGTCGAGAGCAGGGGGTGTCGTAGCTTTCTTT; CDR3aa: CASSESRAGGVVAFF
v_gene: TRBV6-5; j_gene: TRBJ1-5; d_gene: TRBD1; abundance: NA; CDR3nt: TGTGCCAGCAGTCGGACAGGGGGCGGCAATCAGCCCCAGCATTTT; CDR3aa: CASSRTGGGNQPQHF
v_gene: TRBV5-1; j_gene: TRBJ1-5; d_gene: NA; abundance: few; CDR3nt: TGCGCCAGTAGTGTTCAGGATAGCAATCAGCCCCAGCATTTT; CDR3aa: CASSVQDSNQPQHF
v_gene: TRBV7-2; j_gene: TRBJ2-3; d_gene: NA; abundance: NA; CDR3nt: TGTGCCAGCAGCTGGTCGGGTTCGGAGGAAGATACGCAGTATTTT; CDR3aa: CASSWSGSEEDTQYF
v_gene: TRBV7-3; j_gene: TRBJ2-1; d_gene: NA; abundance: NA; CDR3nt: TGTGCCAGCAGCTCGGGACTTCTCGCCTCTAATGGGCAGTTCTTC; CDR3aa: CASSSGLLASNGQFF
v_gene: TRBV7-3; j_gene: TRBJ2-5; d_gene: NA; abundance: NA; CDR3nt: TGTGCCAGCAGCTTAAGCGGGACCCAAGAGACCCAGTACTTC; CDR3aa: CASSLSGTQETQYF
v_gene: TRBV9; j_gene: TRBJ1-2; d_gene: TRBD1; abundance: NA; CDR3nt: TGTGCCAGCAGCCCGGGACAGGGCTTATTCTATGGCTACACCTTC; CDR3aa: CASSPGQGLFYGYTF
v_gene: TRBV11-2; j_gene: TRBJ1-2; d_gene: TRBD1; abundance: NA; CDR3nt: TGTGCCAGCAGCCATCTTATTCCCAGGGGGATGGCGGACTATGGCTACACCTTC; CDR3aa: CASSHLIPRGMADYGYTF
v_gene: TRBV5-1; j_gene: TRBJ2-5; d_gene: NA; abundance: NA; CDR3nt: TGCGCCAGCAGCTTGGCCTACCAAGAGACCCAGTACTTC; CDR3aa: CASSLAYQETQYF
v_gene: TRBV5-1; j_gene: TRBJ2-3; d_gene: TRBD2; abundance: once; CDR3nt: TGCGCCAGCAGCTTGGCCGTAAGCGGGGGTCTCACAGATACGCAGTATTTT; CDR3aa: CASSLAVSGGLTDTQYF
v_gene: TRBV7-2; j_gene: TRBJ2-1; d_gene: TRBD2; abundance: NA; CDR3nt: TGTGCCAGCAGCGCTAGCGGGGGTTCGCAGTTCTTC; CDR3aa: CASSASGGSQFF
v_gene: TRBV27; j_gene: TRBJ1-2; d_gene: TRBD1; abundance: NA; CDR3nt: TGTGCCAGCAGTTTATTTGGAGGGACAGGCAACTATGGCTACACCTTC; CDR3aa: CASSLFGGTGNYGYTF
v_gene: TRBV10-3; j_gene: TRBJ1-5; d_gene: NA; abundance: few; CDR3nt: TGTGCCATCAGGGACTCCGGGGGCAATCAGCCCCAGCATTTT; CDR3aa: CAIRDSGGNQPQHF
v_gene: TRBV6-1; j_gene: TRBJ1-4; d_gene: TRBD1; abundance: NA; CDR3nt: TGTGCCAGCAGTCAAGGACAGGGTAGATCTAATGAAAAACTGTTTTTT; CDR3aa: CASSQGQGRSNEKLFF
v_gene: TRBV7-2; j_gene: TRBJ2-7; d_gene: TRBD1; abundance: NA; CDR3nt: TGTGCCAGCAGCCCGCTGGGGACAGGAAACTACGAGCAGTACTTC; CDR3aa: CASSPLGTGNYEQYF
v_gene: TRBV29-1; j_gene: TRBJ1-4; d_gene: NA; abundance: NA; CDR3nt: TGCAGCGTTGAATACGGGGGGCAAGATGAAAAACTGTTTTTT; CDR3aa: CSVEYGGQDEKLFF
v_gene: TRBV28; j_gene: TRBJ1-5; d_gene: TRBD1; abundance: NA; CDR3nt: TGTGCCAGCAGCGGGACAGGGGGCTATAGCAATCAGCCCCAGCATTTT; CDR3aa: CASSGTGGYSNQPQHF
v_gene: TRBV10-3; j_gene: TRBJ1-6; d_gene: TRBD1; abundance: NA; CDR3nt: TGTGCCATCAGTGAGTCAGGGGGCAGGGCTGATAATTCACCCCTCCACTTT; CDR3aa: CAISESGGRADNSPLHF
v_gene: TRBV5-5; j_gene: TRBJ2-4; d_gene: NA; abundance: NA; CDR3nt: TGTGCCAGCAGCTTGGACAAGAACATTCAGTACTTC; CDR3aa: CASSLDKNIQYF
v_gene: TRBV11-2; j_gene: TRBJ2-5; d_gene: NA; abundance: NA; CDR3nt: TGTGCCAGCAGCTTACAACCTGTGGGGAGGGAGACCCAGTACTTC; CDR3aa: CASSLQPVGRETQYF
v_gene: TRBV12-5; j_gene: TRBJ2-3; d_gene: NA; abundance: few; CDR3nt: TGTGCTAGTGGATCCTATTCAGATACGCAGTATTTT; CDR3aa: CASGSYSDTQYF
v_gene: TRBV6-5; j_gene: TRBJ1-2; d_gene: TRBD1; abundance: NA; CDR3nt: TGTGCCAGCAGCCCCACAGGGGGCGTCACTTATGGCTACACCTTC; CDR3aa: CASSPTGGVTYGYTF
v_gene: TRBV20-1; j_gene: TRBJ1-4; d_gene: TRBD1; abundance: NA; CDR3nt: TGCAGTGCTAGTGTCCGGGACAGGCCGAATGAAAAACTGTTTTTT; CDR3aa: CSASVRDRPNEKLFF
v_gene: TRBV9; j_gene: TRBJ2-7; d_gene: NA; abundance: NA; CDR3nt: TGTGCCAGCAGCATATACAGGGTTGCCTACGAGCAGTACTTC; CDR3aa: CASSIYRVAYEQYF
v_gene: TRBV4-1; j_gene: TRBJ1-4; d_gene: NA; abundance: NA; CDR3nt: TGCGCCAGCAGCCAAGAAGGGGGAATGGTAAAACTGTTTTTT; CDR3aa: CASSQEGGMVKLFF
v_gene: TRBV18; j_gene: TRBJ1-4; d_gene: NA; abundance: NA; CDR3nt: TGTGCCAGCTCACCGAGGAGGGTTGATAATGAAAAACTGTTTTTT; CDR3aa: CASSPRRVDNEKLFF
v_gene: TRBV4-1; j_gene: TRBJ1-1; d_gene: TRBD1; abundance: NA; CDR3nt: TGCGCCAGCAGCCATTTGGGGACAGACACTGAAGCTTTCTTT; CDR3aa: CASSHLGTDTEAFF
v_gene: TRBV15; j_gene: TRBJ2-1; d_gene: TRBD2; abundance: NA; CDR3nt: TGTGCCACCAGCAAGCTAAGCGGGGGGTCTCTCAATGAGCAGTTCTTC; CDR3aa: CATSKLSGGSLNEQFF
v_gene: TRBV7-2; j_gene: TRBJ1-2; d_gene: TRBD1; abundance: NA; CDR3nt: TGTGCCAGCAGCCCGGGACAGGGGCGGTATGGCTACACCTTC; CDR3aa: CASSPGQGRYGYTF
v_gene: TRBV6-2/TRBV6-3; j_gene: TRBJ2-3; d_gene: TRBD2; abundance: NA; CDR3nt: TGTGCCAGCAGTTACGTGACTAGCGGCACAGATACGCAGTATTTT; CDR3aa: CASSYVTSGTDTQYF
v_gene: TRBV19; j_gene: TRBJ2-1; d_gene: NA; abundance: NA; CDR3nt: TGTGCCAGTAGCAATCCCGCACTTGGACTTTACAATGAGCAGTTCTTC; CDR3aa: CASSNPALGLYNEQFF
v_gene: TRBV29-1; j_gene: TRBJ1-2; d_gene: NA; abundance: NA; CDR3nt: TGCAGCGCCCTAAAGGGGGACGGCTCCATTGGCTACACCTTC; CDR3aa: CSALKGDGSIGYTF
v_gene: TRBV28; j_gene: TRBJ2-1; d_gene: TRBD1; abundance: NA; CDR3nt: TGTGCCAGCAGTTTTAGGGGACAGGACAATGAGCAGTTCTTC; CDR3aa: CASSFRGQDNEQFF
v_gene: TRBV27; j_gene: TRBJ2-2; d_gene: NA; abundance: NA; CDR3nt: TGTGCCAGCAGTTTAACTAGGGGGACCGGGGAGCTGTTTTTT; CDR3aa: CASSLTRGTGELFF
v_gene: TRBV7-8; j_gene: TRBJ2-2; d_gene: TRBD2; abundance: NA; CDR3nt: TGTGCCAGCAGCTTCCAGACTAGCTGGGGCGGGGAGCTGTTTTTT; CDR3aa: CASSFQTSWGGELFF
v_gene: TRBV30; j_gene: TRBJ2-3; d_gene: NA; abundance: NA; CDR3nt: TGTGCCTGGAGTGGCGGGTCAGATACGCAGTATTTT; CDR3aa: CAWSGGSDTQYF
v_gene: TRBV5-4; j_gene: TRBJ2-1; d_gene: TRBD2; abundance: NA; CDR3nt: TGTGCCAGCAGCTTGCCGGGGGGGCAATACAATGAGCAGTTCTTC; CDR3aa: CASSLPGGQYNEQFF
v_gene: TRBV7-9; j_gene: TRBJ1-2; d_gene: NA; abundance: NA; CDR3nt: TGTGCCAGCAGCTTATATCAGGGCGCGCCGGATGGCTACACCTTC; CDR3aa: CASSLYQGAPDGYTF